This passage covers 9 T cell receptor beta chains from one sample sequenced in a study of PD-1 blockade in mismatch repair-deficient tumors. Measured with immunoSEQ multiplex PCR; TCRdb has only the in-frame clones, and not every one. The sample lists tens of thousands of clones, 65% to 85% occurring once. The specimen was peripheral blood, collected 44 weeks after starting pembrolizumab. Receptors originate from an adult with mismatch repair-deficient cancer.

The V call is TRBV19, the J call TRBJ2-3, with TRBD1 matching over 10 bases. With V trimmed by 6 bases and J by 4 bases, 10 bases remained unmatched. Per germline, CDR1 LNHDA and CDR2 SQIVND (reference sequence). The CDR3 loop spans 16 amino acids. CDR3 nucleotide sequence: TGTGCCAGTAGCCAAGACAGGGGGCAGTTTTCAGATACGCAGTATTTT. Its protein product is CASSQDRGQFSDTQYF.

The rearrangement uses TRBV5-1 and TRBJ2-1, with TRBD2 identical over 10 bases. Per germline, CDR1 SGHRS and CDR2 YFSETQ. The V and J ends lost 4 bases and 4 bases, in that order; junction bases with no gene match: 5. This CDR3 has 15 amino acids. The CDR3 region is CASSLGTSEYNEQFF. CDR3 coding DNA: TGCGCCAGCAGCCTCGGGACTAGCGAGTACAATGAGCAGTTCTTC.

This clone was recorded only once. The chain joins TRBV27 to TRBJ2-1; 10 bases match TRBD2. The V segment lost 2 bases and the J segment 4 bases; nucleotides outside the gene matches: 2. The CDR3 length is 15 residues. In germline, CDR1 is MNHEY, CDR2 SMNVEV (reference sequence). CDR3 loop: CASSLGLADYNEQFF. CDR3 DNA sequence: TGTGCCAGCAGTTTAGGACTAGCGGATTACAATGAGCAGTTCTTC.

The chain is built from TRBV6-5 and TRBJ2-7; 9 nucleotides align to TRBD2. This CDR3 has 14 residues. Germline lookup yields CDR1 MNHEY and CDR2 SVGAGI. The J segment lost 4 bases and the V segment lost 5 bases, leaving 6 bases of the junction unmatched. DNA for the CDR3: TGTGCCAGCAGTCCTAGCGGGGCCACATACGAGCAGTACTTC. This encodes CASSPSGATYEQYF.

This clone was recorded once. This chain uses TRBV7-6 with TRBJ2-3, with 10 bases that match TRBD2. The trim removed 5 bases at V and 4 bases at J, leaving 3 bases unmatched. From germline, CDR1 is SGHVS and CDR2 FNYEAQ. The CDR3 extends over 14 amino acids. The CDR3 nucleotides are TGTGCCAGCAGCCGGACTAGCGGTTCAGATACGCAGTATTTT. Protein sequence: CASSRTSGSDTQYF.

The chain joins TRBV7-2 to TRBJ2-7; TRBD2 matches 7 bases. J gave up 5 bases and V 2 bases, and 3 bases lay outside the gene matches. The CDR3 has 13 residues. CDR1 SGHTA and CDR2 FQGNSA come from the germline V gene. The chain's CDR3 is CASSLPLADEQYF. The CDR3, as DNA: TGTGCCAGCAGCTTACCCCTAGCGGACGAGCAGTACTTC.

The chain recombines TRBV21-1 with TRBJ1-2. TRBV21-1 is assigned pseudogene status. The CDR3 contains 15 residues. Here the CDR3 DNA reads TGTGCCAGCAGCAAAAGGTGGGCGGTTAACTATGGCTACACCTTC. Amino acids: CASSKRWAVNYGYTF.

The chain couples TRBV11-3 to TRBJ2-3; TRBD2 agrees at 10 bases. CDR1 and CDR2 from the germline V gene are SGHNT and YENEEA. J was trimmed by 4 bases and V by 5 bases; bases with no gene match: 3. The CDR3 length is 14 residues. The CDR3 reads CASSRLAGADTQYF. As DNA, the CDR3 is TGTGCCAGCAGCCGACTAGCGGGCGCAGATACGCAGTATTTT.

V usage is TRBV6-7 and J usage is TRBJ2-5; D remains ambiguous. TRBV6-7 is labeled an ORF, and its function is uncertain. The CDR3 covers 13 residues. With 4 bases removed from V and 5 bases from J, the gap between germline ends came to 11 bases. The CDR3 DNA follows: TGTGCCAGCAGTTTAGAGTGGCGGGAGACCCAGTACTTC. It translates to CASSLEWRETQYF.